This T cell receptor beta chain was recorded in a study of technical replicates of blood from a handful of donors. Assay: immunoSEQ multiplex PCR; the TCRdb copy retains only in-frame clones and omits some. This table has approximately 73,000 clones, around 92% appearing once. CDR3 size: 14 residues. The germline V gene has CDR1 LNHDA and CDR2 SQIVND (reference sequence). With V trimmed by 5 bases and J by 2 bases, 3 bases remained unmatched. Source material: T cells isolated from PBMCs. J is TRBJ2-5 and V is TRBV19; 9 bases agree with TRBD1. This clonotype was sampled from a human donor in good health. CDR3 in amino acids: CASSRTGVQETQYF. The CDR3 region has the DNA TGTGCCAGTAGTCGGACAGGGGTGCAAGAGACCCAGTACTTC.